This entry lists 15 T cell receptor beta chains sequenced from one sample in a study of blood T cell repertoires in COVID-19. The data were produced by immunoSEQ multiplex PCR, yet TCRdb's version contains in-frame clones alone and is incomplete. The table includes 150,000 to 200,000 clones, about 86% detected once. The sequenced sample was peripheral blood. Receptor source: a woman aged 70-85 years with COVID-19, enrolled during active disease.

The chain couples TRBV6-6 to TRBJ2-1, with D possibly matching TRBD2 (6 bases). Germline values: CDR1 MNHNY, CDR2 SVGAGI (reference sequence). Trimming left V 6 bases short and J 0 bases short, with 12 bases between. The CDR3 is made up of 15 amino acids. The CDR3 region has the DNA TGTGCCAGCAGCACCGGGGGAAGCTCCTACAATGAGCAGTTCTTC. As protein: CASSTGGSSYNEQFF.

The rearrangement uses TRBV6-2 or TRBV6-3 and TRBJ2-7; 8 bases are shared with TRBD1. Germline trimming cut 5 bases from V and 0 bases from J; bases unmatched to any gene: 6. Germline values: CDR1 MNHEY, CDR2 SVGEGT. This CDR3 has 15 amino acids. The CDR3 nucleotides are TGTGCCAGCAGTAGAACCGGACAGGGCTCCTACGAGCAGTACTTC. Protein product: CASSRTGQGSYEQYF.

The genes are TRBV9 and TRBJ2-3; perhaps TRBD2 as D (5 bases). Per the germline V gene, CDR1 is SGDLS and CDR2 is YYNGEE. V gave up 6 bases and J gave up 0 bases, with 14 bases separating them. This CDR3 has 15 amino acids. CDR3 sequence reads: CASTPRGQSTDTQYF. The CDR3 DNA reads TGTGCCAGCACCCCTCGCGGGCAGAGCACAGATACGCAGTATTTT.

The chain joins TRBV25-1 to TRBJ1-4, with no clear D. CDR1 MGHDK and CDR2 SYGVNS come from the germline V gene. The CDR3 has 11 residues. V was shortened by 6 bases and J by 8 bases, with 7 bases between the two germline ends. The CDR3 coding sequence is TGTGCCAGCAGGGAACAAGAAAAACTGTTTTTT. Its translation: CASREQEKLFF.

The gene calls are TRBV27 and TRBJ2-7; TRBD1 matches at 9 bases. The germline CDR1 and CDR2 sequences are MNHEY and SMNVEV (reference sequence). Trimming cost V 7 bases and J 7 bases; bases outside gene matches: 11. The CDR3 length is 14 residues. CDR3 coding DNA: TGTGCCAGCAAGAGTCGGGACAGGGCAAAAGAGCAGTACTTC. Its protein product is CASKSRDRAKEQYF.

The chain links TRBV7-9 to TRBJ2-3; 9 bases line up with TRBD1. The CDR3 is 16 residues long. The germline gives CDR1 SEHNR, CDR2 FQNEAQ (reference sequence). The V and J ends lost 1 base and 5 bases, in that order; junction bases with no gene match: 7. The CDR3 DNA reads TGTGCCAGCAGCTTAGAGGGACAGGGACGGAAAGATACGCAGTATTTT. Encoded protein: CASSLEGQGRKDTQYF.

The chain is built from TRBV11-2 and TRBJ2-1; D perhaps matches TRBD1 (5 bases). V lost 9 bases to trimming and J lost 0 bases, with 9 bases between them. The CDR3 sequence is 13 residues long. The germline V gene encodes CDR1 SGHAT and CDR2 FQNNGV. CDR3: CASRQSSYNEQFF. DNA of the CDR3: TGTGCCAGTAGACAGAGCTCCTACAATGAGCAGTTCTTC.

V usage is TRBV15 and J usage is TRBJ1-4; perhaps TRBD1 as D (5 bases). Trimming took 1 base from V and 7 from J, leaving 10 bases between them. The CDR3 is 14 residues long. The V gene's germline CDR1 is LNHNV and CDR2 YYDKDF (reference sequence). The CDR3 DNA sequence: TGTGCCACCAGCAGAGGAGGGACTTTTGAAAAACTGTTTTTT. This sequence encodes CATSRGGTFEKLFF. The variable domain in full, completed from reference TRBV15 and TRBJ1-4, reads DAMVIQNPRYQVTQFGKPVTLSCSQTLNHNVMYWYQQKSSQAPKLLFHYYDKDFNNEADTPDNFQSRRPNTSFCFLDIRSPGLGDTAMYLCATSRGGTFEKLFFGSGTQLSVL.

The chain carries TRBV2 and TRBJ1-2; D is possibly TRBD1 (6 bases). Trimming took 10 bases from V and 3 from J, leaving 18 bases between them. The CDR3 is 14 residues long. Germline CDR1 SNHLY, CDR2 FYNNEI. CDR3 sequence reads: CANPSGEWDYGYTF. CDR3 bases: TGTGCCAACCCCTCAGGGGAATGGGACTATGGCTACACCTTC.

This clone was seen only once. The rearrangement links TRBV5-4 to TRBJ1-2, with 9 bases aligning to TRBD1. The CDR3 sequence is 16 residues long. Per the germline V gene, CDR1 is SGHNT and CDR2 is YYREEE (reference sequence). J was trimmed by 2 bases and V by 4 bases; bases with no gene match: 9. The CDR3 DNA is TGTGCCAGCAGCCGGGCGGGACAGGGTGAAAACTATGGCTACACCTTC. Translated: CASSRAGQGENYGYTF.

This chain links TRBV7-9 with TRBJ1-2, with 7 nucleotides matching TRBD1. This CDR3 contains 14 residues. The germline gives CDR1 SEHNR, CDR2 FQNEAQ (reference sequence). V lost 5 bases and J lost 0; bases outside the gene matches: 3. CDR3 nucleotides: TGTGCCAGCAGCCGGGGACAGTCTAACTATGGCTACACCTTC. Protein: CASSRGQSNYGYTF. The complete variable domain, with remaining parts taken from reference TRBV7-9 and TRBJ1-2, reads DTGVSQNPRHKITKRGQNVTFRCDPISEHNRLYWYRQTLGQGPEFLTYFQNEAQLEKSRLLSDRFSAERPKGSFSTLEIQRTEQGDSAMYLCASSRGQSNYGYTFGSGTRLTVV.

V is TRBV28 and J is TRBJ1-3; D is unclear. Trimming cost V 3 bases and J 0 bases, with 9 bases left between them. The CDR3 has 15 amino acids. CDR1 is MDHEN and CDR2 is SYDVKM in the germline V gene. CDR3 bases: TGTGCCAGCAGTTTGGCGGTGAGCTCTGGAAACACCATATATTTT. Translated: CASSLAVSSGNTIYF.

The chain uses TRBV5-6 and TRBJ2-7; 10 bases are a match to TRBD1. The CDR3 length is 13 residues. V lost 7 bases, J lost 4 bases, and 5 bases stayed unmatched. The V gene's germline CDR1 is SGHDT and CDR2 YYEEEE. In DNA, the CDR3 is TGTGCCAGCGTGGGACAGGGGAAATACGAGCAGTACTTC. Translation: CASVGQGKYEQYF.

The gene calls are TRBV5-1 and TRBJ1-3, with TRBD1 as a possible D gene (6 bases). The CDR3 sequence is 16 residues long. Trimming removed 0 bases from V and 6 bases from J, with 16 bases in between. Germline V CDR1 and CDR2: SGHRS, YFSETQ. The CDR3 DNA is TGCGCCAGCAGCTTGGCCACCCCCAGACAGGAAAACACCATATATTTT. It specifies CASSLATPRQENTIYF.

The chain uses TRBV28 and TRBJ2-7; 11 nucleotides align to TRBD2. V was pared by 2 bases and J by 12 bases, with 9 bases of the junction left unmatched. The CDR3 is 14 residues long. Germline-derived CDR1 and CDR2 are MDHEN and SYDVKM. CDR3 sequence reads: CASSLSKLAGGPYF. The DNA for the CDR3 is TGTGCCAGCAGTTTAAGTAAGCTAGCGGGAGGTCCGTACTTC.